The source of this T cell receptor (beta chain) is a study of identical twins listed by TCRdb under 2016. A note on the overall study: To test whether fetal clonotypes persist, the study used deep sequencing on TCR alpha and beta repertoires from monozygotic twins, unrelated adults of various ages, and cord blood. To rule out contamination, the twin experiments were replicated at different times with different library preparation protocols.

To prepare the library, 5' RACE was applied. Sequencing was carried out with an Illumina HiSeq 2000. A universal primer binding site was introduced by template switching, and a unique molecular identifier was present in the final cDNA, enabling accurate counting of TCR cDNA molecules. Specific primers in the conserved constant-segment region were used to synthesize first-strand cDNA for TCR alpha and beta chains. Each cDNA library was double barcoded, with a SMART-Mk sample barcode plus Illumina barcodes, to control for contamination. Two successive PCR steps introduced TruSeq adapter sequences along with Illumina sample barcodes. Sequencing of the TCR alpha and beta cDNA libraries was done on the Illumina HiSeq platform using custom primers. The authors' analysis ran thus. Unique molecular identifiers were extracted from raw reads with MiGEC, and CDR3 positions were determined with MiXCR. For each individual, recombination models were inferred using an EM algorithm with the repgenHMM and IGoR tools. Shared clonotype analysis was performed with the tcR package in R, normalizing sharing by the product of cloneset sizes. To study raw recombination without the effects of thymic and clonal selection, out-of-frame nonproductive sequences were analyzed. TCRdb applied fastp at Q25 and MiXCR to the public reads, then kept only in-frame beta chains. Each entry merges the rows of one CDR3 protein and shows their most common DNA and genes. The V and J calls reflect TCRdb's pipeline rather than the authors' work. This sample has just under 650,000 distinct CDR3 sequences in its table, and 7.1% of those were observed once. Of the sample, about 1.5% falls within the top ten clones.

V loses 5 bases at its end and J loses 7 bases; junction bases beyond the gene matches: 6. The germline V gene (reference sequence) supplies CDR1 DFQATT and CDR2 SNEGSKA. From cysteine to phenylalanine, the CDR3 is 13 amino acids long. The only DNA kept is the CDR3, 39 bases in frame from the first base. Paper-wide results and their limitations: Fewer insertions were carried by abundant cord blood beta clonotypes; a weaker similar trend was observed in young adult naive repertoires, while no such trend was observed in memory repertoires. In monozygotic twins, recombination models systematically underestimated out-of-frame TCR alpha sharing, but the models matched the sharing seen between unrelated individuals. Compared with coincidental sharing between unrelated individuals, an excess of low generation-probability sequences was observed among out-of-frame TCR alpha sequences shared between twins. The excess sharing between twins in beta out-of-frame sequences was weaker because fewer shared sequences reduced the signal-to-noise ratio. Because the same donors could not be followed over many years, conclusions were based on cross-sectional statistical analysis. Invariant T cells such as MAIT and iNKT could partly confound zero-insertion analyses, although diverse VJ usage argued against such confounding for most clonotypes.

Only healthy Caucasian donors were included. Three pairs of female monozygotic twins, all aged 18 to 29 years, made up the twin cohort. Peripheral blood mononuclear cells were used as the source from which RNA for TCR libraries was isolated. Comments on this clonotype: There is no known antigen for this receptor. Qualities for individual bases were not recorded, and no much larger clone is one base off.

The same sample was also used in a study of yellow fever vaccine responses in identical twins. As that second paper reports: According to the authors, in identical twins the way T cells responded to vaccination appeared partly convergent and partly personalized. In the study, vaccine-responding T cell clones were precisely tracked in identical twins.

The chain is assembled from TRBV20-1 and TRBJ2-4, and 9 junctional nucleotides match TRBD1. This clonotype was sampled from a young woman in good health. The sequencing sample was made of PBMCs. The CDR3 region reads CSAGGTGSNIQYF. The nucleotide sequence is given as TGCAGTGCTGGAGGGACAGGGAGCAACATTCAGTACTTC.